The 21 T cell receptor delta chains listed next were all sequenced from one sample in a study of γδ T cells in repeated Plasmodium falciparum infection. Vgamma9/Vdelta2+ and Vdelta2-negative gammadelta T cells were flow-sorted from PBMC for bulk sequencing. TCRdb redid clone calling on the multiplex PCR reads using CATT. The repertoire has around 46,000 delta-chain clones, 1.9% of them found once; the top ten carry less than 30%. The sequencing input was gamma-delta T cells from blood. The receptor source for this set is a pool of human donors (malaria-infected and uninfected, not separated).

This clone was observed at least ten times. The chain uses TRDV2 and TRDJ1, with TRDD3 identical over 11 bases. The J gene was not available in TCRdb and was assigned here by matching the DNA to germline segments. Germline V CDR1 and CDR2: GEAIGNYY, EKD. The CDR3 is 18 amino acids. V was clipped by 2 bases and J by 0 bases; unmatched bases: 10. For the CDR3, the DNA is TGTGCCTGTGACATACTGGGGGATAGGGCTTTGTACACCGATAAACTCATCTTT. Encoded protein: CACDILGDRALYTDKLIF.

For this clone: This likely came from a read error, as a far larger clone is one base away. Different DNA sequences within this sample yield the same CDR3. This rearrangement joins TRDV1 to TRDJ1, with 11 bases fitting TRDD3. TCRdb carries no J gene annotation; the J gene was assigned here by matching the DNA with germline. Germline lookup yields CDR1 TSWWSYY and CDR2 QGS. The CDR3 is 20 amino acids. DNA of the CDR3: TGCGCTCTTGGGGATTTCCAGTACTGGGGGATATCGCATATGCAGGATAAACTCATCTTT. It encodes CALGDFQYWGISHMQDKLIF.

This clone was recorded a few times. TCRdb's protein for this DNA is that of a much larger clone and differs from the translation at residue 20, likely a read error; the protein shown is the DNA translation. The V gene is TRAV38-2/DV8, but the J gene lacks a call; no DNA check was done on the table's D call, TRDD3. Germline V gene lookup returns CDR1 TSESDYY and CDR2 QEAYKQQN. This CDR3 has 21 residues. CDR3 nucleotides: TGTGCTTATCTCAACCGGGTCTGGGGGATAATGGGTGGGTTTTACACCGATAAACTCACCTTT. It specifies CAYLNRVWGIMGGFYTDKLTF.

With respect to this clone: Given a far larger clone just one base away, this is likely a sequencing read error. The same CDR3 arises from other DNA sequences in this sample as well. The chain couples TRAV14/DV4 to TRDJ1; 7 bases fit TRDD3. Here the J gene was assigned by germline matching of the DNA, as TCRdb has none. There are 16 residues in the CDR3. From germline, CDR1 is TSDPSYG and CDR2 QGSYDQQN (reference sequence). CDR3 nucleotide sequence: TGTGCGATGAGAGAGACCCTCTGGGGGGATACCGATAAACTCATCTTT. Amino acids: CAMRETLWGDTDKLIF.

This clone was seen more than once but under ten times. The protein held in TCRdb is that of a much larger clone and does not match this DNA's translation at residues 9 and 15, likely because of a read error; the protein shown is translated from the DNA. V and J are TRAV38-2/DV8 and TRDJ1, with 7 bases identical to TRDD3. The CDR3 totals 25 residues. The ends lost 0 bases at V and 0 bases at J; junction bases unmatched: 32. CDR1 and CDR2 from the germline V gene are TSESDYY and QEAYKQQN. The chain's CDR3 is CAYRSGNPPHWGNLSYPKYTDKLIF. As DNA, the CDR3 is TGTGCTTATAGGAGCGGGAATCCTCCACATTGGGGGAATCTATCGTACCCCAAGTACACCGATAAACTCATCTTT.

On this clone: TCRdb's protein, taken from a much larger clone, differs from this DNA's translation at residue 12, likely owing to a read error; the protein displayed comes from the DNA. The chain uses TRDV2 and TRDJ1, with 7 bases that match TRDD3. As TCRdb names no J gene, one was assigned here on the basis of a DNA match to germline. CDR1 and CDR2 (germline): GEAIGNYY, EKD. This CDR3 contains 15 residues. The CDR3 sequence: CACDSLGMNTDILIF. The CDR3 DNA reads as TGTGCCTGTGATTCACTGGGGATGAACACCGATATACTCATCTTT.

This clone is labeled medium-sized. The sample holds other DNA sequences that translate to the same CDR3. This rearrangement joins TRDV1 to TRDJ2, with 12 nucleotides matching TRDD3. The CDR3 sequence is 23 residues long. J gave up 0 bases and V 1 base, and 18 bases lay outside the gene matches. Per germline, CDR1 TSWWSYY and CDR2 QGS. The CDR3 nucleotides are TGTGCTCTTGGGGAACCGGCGTACTGGGGGATACCTGTGTTGATAGCTTTGACAGCACAACTCTTCTTT. It encodes CALGEPAYWGIPVLIALTAQLFF.

This clone was counted at least ten times. It is likely a read error: a sequence one base away is far more abundant. The same CDR3 can be traced to other DNA sequences in this sample. The V gene is TRDV2, but the J gene lacks a call; no check of the table's D call, TRDD3, against the DNA was made. The CDR3 runs 17 residues. Germline CDR1 reads GEAIGNYY; CDR2 reads EKD. In DNA form, the CDR3 reads TGTGCCTGTGACACCGGTGATGGGGGATACGCTGGGGCTAAACTCATCTTC. Translation gives CACDTGDGGYAGAKLIF.

The table lists this clone with a few counts. The TCRdb protein, from a much larger clone, departs from this DNA's translation at residue 6, likely by read error; the protein shown derives from the DNA. DNA for the CDR3: TGTGCAATTCGCCGTATTGGGGGATTCGAAACCGATAAACTCATCTTT. Translation: CAIRRIGGFETDKLIF. The chain uses TRAV14/DV4 and TRDJ1; 8 nucleotides match TRDD3. TCRdb supplies no J gene; here it was assigned by aligning the nucleotide sequence to germline. CDR3 length: 16 amino acids. CDR1 TSDPSYG and CDR2 QGSYDQQN come from the germline V gene (reference sequence). V shed 9 bases, J shed 2 bases, and the junction held 14 bases outside the gene matches.

This clone was seen repeatedly, ten times or more. A far larger clone is off by one base, so a read error is likely. The sample contains more than one DNA sequence encoding this CDR3. This rearrangement joins TRDV1 to TRDJ1; 9 nucleotides align to TRDD3. This CDR3 region has 27 residues. The J segment lost 2 bases and the V segment lost 3 bases, leaving 40 bases of the junction unmatched. Germline V gene lookup returns CDR1 TSWWSYY and CDR2 QGS. DNA of the CDR3: TGTGCTCTTGGGGAGCCCCTCTTCCTAGCCCCCAAGCTAGGGGATACGCGGCGAAAGGGGGGTACCGATAAACTCATCTTT. This gives the protein CALGEPLFLAPKLGDTRRKGGTDKLIF.

Worth noting for this clone: A far larger clone is one base from this, pointing to a likely read error. This same CDR3 is encoded by further DNA sequences in the sample. The V gene is listed as TRDV3; no J gene was called; TRDD3 is taken as the D call from the table, unchecked against the DNA. The CDR3 contains 29 residues. CDR1 and CDR2 (germline): TVYSNPD, GDNSRS (reference sequence). CDR3 nucleotide sequence: TGTGCCTTCCCCGTGCCTTCCTACCCCAGATCCGCCAATTACTGGGGGATAATCGTCGGGGCCTGGGACACCCGACAAATGTTTTTC. This translates into CAFPVPSYPRSANYWGIIVGAWDTRQMFF.

Points on this clone: The translation of this DNA and the TCRdb protein of a much larger clone differ at residue 13, probably owing to a read error; the protein shown here is translated from the DNA. V usage is TRDV1 and J usage is TRDJ1, with TRDD3 matching over 11 bases. No J gene was available from TCRdb, and it was assigned here by a germline match of the DNA. The CDR3 covers 22 residues. Trimming took 4 bases from V and 4 from J; bases not matched to a gene: 26. Germline assignment: CDR1 TSWWSYY and CDR2 QGS. The CDR3 DNA follows: TGTGCTCTTGGGGGCCCGCCATCTGTACTGGGGGATATTGCCGGGGTGATCGATAAACTCATCTTT. As protein: CALGGPPSVLGDIAGVIDKLIF.

This clone was detected ten times or more. The TCRdb protein comes from a much larger clone and disagrees with this DNA's translation at residue 11, likely due to a read error; the protein given here is derived from the DNA. The gene calls are TRDV1 and TRDJ1; TRDD3 is a possible D gene (5 bases). TCRdb leaves out the J gene; it was filled in here by matching the DNA to germline. This CDR3 spans 14 amino acids. The germline V gene encodes CDR1 TSWWSYY and CDR2 QGS. The CDR3 sequence: CALGVPNVPDRLIF. The CDR3 DNA follows: TGTGCTCTTGGGGTCCCAAATGTGCCGGATAGACTCATCTTT.

On this clone itself: With only one base between it and a far larger clone, this is likely a read error. Other DNA sequences in the sample encode the same CDR3. The chain joins TRDV1 to TRDJ1; 8 bases align to TRDD2. No J gene is reported in TCRdb; it was inferred here by comparing the DNA with germline. Germline lookup yields CDR1 TSWWSYY and CDR2 QGS. The CDR3 has 23 amino acids. CDR3 residues: CALGELRTFLLLGPLIGTDKLIF. The CDR3 coding sequence is TGTGCTCTTGGGGAACTTCGGACCTTCCTATTGTTGGGGCCCTTAATAGGCACCGACAAACTCATCTTT.

As to this clone: This may be a read error: a much more frequent sequence differs by one nucleotide. This sample also contains other DNA sequences that code for the same CDR3. V is TRDV2 and J is TRDJ1, with D possibly matching TRDD3 (6 bases). The J gene was not available in TCRdb and was assigned here by matching the DNA to germline segments. The V end was cut by 7 bases, the J end by 0 bases, with 17 bases between. Germline values: CDR1 GEAIGNYY, CDR2 EKD. The CDR3 consists of 15 residues. Here the CDR3 DNA reads TGTGCCTGCGACGTTTTGGGGGGGTACACCGATAAACTCATCTTT. Translated, it gives CACDVLGGYTDKLIF.

Regarding this clone: TCRdb lists the protein of a much larger clone for this DNA, which differs at residue 15, so this is likely a read error; the protein given here is translated from the DNA itself. CDR3 region: CALGRRGLRCGGKRADKLIF. CDR3 DNA sequence: TGTGCTCTTGGGAGAAGGGGCTTACGGTGTGGGGGAAAACGTGCCGATAAACTCATCTTT. The chain links TRDV1 to TRDJ1; 7 nucleotides match TRDD3. Germline matching of the DNA provided the J gene here, since TCRdb leaves it blank. V lost 5 bases, J lost 3 bases, and 24 bases stayed unmatched. Germline values: CDR1 TSWWSYY, CDR2 QGS. This CDR3 has 20 residues.

This clone was counted between two and nine times. TCRdb's entry gives the protein of a much larger clone, which mismatches this DNA's translation at residue 7, likely from a read error; the protein reported here is translated from the DNA. CDR3 sequence (DNA): TGTGCCTTTAGTCCTCCTTCCTTGACTGGGGGTAGACCGTACACCGATAAACTCATCTTT. It is translated as CAFSPPSLTGGRPYTDKLIF. This rearrangement joins TRDV3 to TRDJ1; tentatively, D is TRDD3 (8 bases). TCRdb gives no J gene; it was assigned here by matching the DNA to germline. This CDR3 is built from 20 residues. V lost 0 bases to trimming and J lost 0 bases, with 29 bases between them. Looked up from germline, CDR1 is TVYSNPD and CDR2 is GDNSRS (reference sequence).

Concerning this clone: A far larger clone is only one base removed, so a read error is likely. The same CDR3 also results from other DNA sequences found in this sample. J gene calling gave no result, while the V gene is TRDV1; TRDD3 is taken as the D call from the table, unchecked against the DNA. Germline loops: CDR1 TSWWSYY, CDR2 QGS. The CDR3 totals 22 residues. As DNA, the CDR3 is TGTGCTCTTGGGGCTCCCTTCCTACGTTACTGGAGGATCGTTGGCACGAATGATAAACTCATCTTC. The encoded protein is CALGAPFLRYWRIVGTNDKLIF.

This clone showed up just a few times. The likely explanation is a read error, given a far larger clone one base away. This same CDR3 is encoded by further DNA sequences in the sample. CDR3 nucleotide sequence: TGTGCTCTTGGCGTTCCTACAAACCTGGGGGACCTCGATAAACTCATCTTT. Protein sequence: CALGVPTNLGDLDKLIF. The chain combines TRDV1 with TRDJ1, with D maybe TRDD3 (8 bases). Because TCRdb records no J gene, it was assigned here through a match of the DNA to germline. Trimming shortened V by 6 bases and J by 4 bases, and 24 bases separated the two germline ends. Germline assignment: CDR1 TSWWSYY and CDR2 QGS. CDR3 length: 17 amino acids.

There are a few counts of this clone. TCRdb's protein for this DNA is that of a much larger clone and differs from the translation at residue 24, likely a read error; the protein shown is the DNA translation. There is no J gene call, but TRDV1 is given as the V gene; TRDD3 was called by the table and not checked on the DNA. Germline CDR1 TSWWSYY, CDR2 QGS. The CDR3 covers 26 residues. Here the CDR3 reads CALGELISRWNRVYLLPPLRAAQPFF. The CDR3 DNA follows: TGTGCTCTTGGGGAACTAATATCACGCTGGAATAGAGTATACCTCCTACCCCCGCTTCGGGCAGCACAACCCTTCTTT.

This clone is termed medium-sized (0.01 to 0.1%). The sample holds other DNA sequences that translate to the same CDR3. The CDR3 nucleotides are TGTGCCTGTGACACCTTGCTGAGTGGGAAAGTACTGGGGGATTCCCCGTACACCGATAAACTCATCTTT. Translated: CACDTLLSGKVLGDSPYTDKLIF. The J gene is TRDJ1, the V gene TRDV2, with 10 bases aligning to TRDD3. This CDR3 contains 23 residues. J gave up 0 bases and V 0 bases, and 24 bases lay outside the gene matches. Germline V gene data show CDR1 as GEAIGNYY and CDR2 as EKD.